This is a list of T cell receptor beta chains from one sample in a study of spatial heterogeneity in lung cancer. TCRdb itself ran the 5' RACE reads through MiXCR, one entry per CDR3 protein. The table lists fewer than 4,000 distinct CDR3 sequences, 5.5% to 6.5% of them singletons. The starting material was lung tumor tissue, obtained at surgery. The source is a female donor with early-stage non-small cell lung cancer. Each CDR3 is given with its conserved first and last residue.

>TRBV28|15
CASSPGDIRSYEQYF
>TRBV28|13
CASSFGDTYEQYF
>TRBV20-1|14
CSASPIYSNQPQHF
>TRBV25-1|13
CATSKGGYNEQFF
>TRBV13|14
CASSNRQLNTEAFF
>TRBV11-2|13
CASSLDQNPPQHF
>TRBV24-1|14
CATSDYNSNGELFF
>TRBV4-2|14
CASSQELAKNIQYF
>TRBV6-6|14
CASSPQLAGGLQYF
>TRBV2|15
CASSEPGSFNNEQFF
>TRBV11-3|16
CASSSRTSGSYNEQFF
>TRBV11-2|11
CASRQQETQYF
>TRBV30|13
CAWSVRGIGELFF
>TRBV10-1|13
CASSEAGTDTQYF
>TRBV2|14
CASRFGREYNEQFF
>TRBV25-1|14
CASSGRALYNEQFF
>TRBV6-5|16
CASSRGLVGAYNEQFF
>TRBV28|15
CASTPPGGSMNEQFF
>TRBV2|17
CASSEGQPGTAGNTIYF
>TRBV5-6|13
CASSPSLADTQYF
>TRBV19|12
CASSISGQPQHF
>TRBV7-2|16
CASSLTAAGGTDTQYF
>TRBV12-3/TRBV12-4|14
CASSTYQGGETQYF
>TRBV7-6|15
CASSQGVSGANVLTF
>TRBV7-6|15
CASSAVGTTNEKLFF
>TRBV12-3/TRBV12-4|16
CASSIRRYRQGTEAFF
>TRBV12-3/TRBV12-4|13
CASSLGENTEAFF
>TRBV29-1|13
CSVAAGHNLEQFF
>TRBV28|13
CASSFPTTDTQYF